The clone carrying this T cell receptor (beta chain) was seen more than once but under ten times. Its antigen is unidentified. The data originate from a study of T-cell memory formation after mild COVID-19. Overall study results and limits: Confirmation of SARS-CoV-2 specificity was lacking for second-wave clones peaking day 37.

TCRdb analysed the 5' RACE reads with MiXCR anew, one entry per CDR3 protein. The repertoire includes approximately 180,000 distinct CDR3 sequences, approximately 16% of them detected once, and roughly 2.1% sits in the top ten. Germline trimming cut 4 bases from V and 7 bases from J; bases unmatched to any gene: 8. The V gene's germline CDR1 is SGDLS and CDR2 YYNGEE. There are 15 residues in the CDR3. This TCR was recovered from an adult woman who had mild COVID-19 (a few samples of this study predate the infection). Cell type and time point are not known. The sequenced sample was PBMCs or a T cell subset sorted from them (not recorded which). This chain uses TRBV9 with TRBJ2-1, with TRBD2 matching 10 bases. The CDR3 loop reads CASSSRLAGINEQFF. CDR3 DNA: TGTGCCAGCAGCTCCCGACTAGCGGGCATAAATGAGCAGTTCTTC.